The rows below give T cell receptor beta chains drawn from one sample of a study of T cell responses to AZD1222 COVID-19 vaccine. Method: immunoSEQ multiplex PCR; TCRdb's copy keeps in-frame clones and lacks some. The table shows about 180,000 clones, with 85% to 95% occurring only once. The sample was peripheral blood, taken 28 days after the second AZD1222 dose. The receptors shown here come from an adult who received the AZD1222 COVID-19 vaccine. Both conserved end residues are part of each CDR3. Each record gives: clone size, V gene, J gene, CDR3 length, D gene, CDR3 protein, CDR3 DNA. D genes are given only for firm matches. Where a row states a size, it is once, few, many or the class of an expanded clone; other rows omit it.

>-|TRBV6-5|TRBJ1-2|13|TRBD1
CASSNGQGRRYTF
TGTGCCAGCAGTAACGGACAGGGACGAAGGTACACCTTC
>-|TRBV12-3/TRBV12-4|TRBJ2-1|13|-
CASSLEVAVEQFF
TGTGCCAGCAGTTTAGAGGTAGCTGTTGAGCAGTTCTTC
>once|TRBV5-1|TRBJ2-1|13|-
CASSSRGLDEQFF
TGCGCCAGCAGCTCCCGGGGACTGGATGAGCAGTTCTTC
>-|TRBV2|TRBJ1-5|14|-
CASNYRDSNQPQHF
TGTGCCAGCAACTACAGGGATAGCAATCAGCCCCAGCATTTT
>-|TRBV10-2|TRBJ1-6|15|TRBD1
CASSLDRGGNSPLHF
TGCGCCAGCAGTTTGGACAGGGGAGGGAATTCACCCCTCCACTTT
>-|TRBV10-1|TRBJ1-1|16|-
CASRDIRGGRDTEAFF
TGCGCCAGCAGAGATATTAGGGGCGGTCGGGACACTGAAGCTTTCTTT
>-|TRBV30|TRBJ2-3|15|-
CAWSPKLLRTDTQYF
TGTGCCTGGAGTCCAAAGCTGTTACGCACAGATACGCAGTATTTT
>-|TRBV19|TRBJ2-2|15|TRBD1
CASYHRGENTGELFF
TGTGCCAGCTACCACAGGGGTGAGAACACCGGGGAGCTGTTTTTT
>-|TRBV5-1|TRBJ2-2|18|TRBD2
CASSYRTSGTANTGELFF
TGCGCCAGCAGCTACCGGACTAGCGGGACCGCGAACACCGGGGAGCTGTTTTTT
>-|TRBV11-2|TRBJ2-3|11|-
CASSSRNTQYF
TGTGCCAGCAGCTCAAGAAATACGCAGTATTTT
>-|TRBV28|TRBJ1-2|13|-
CASSLVAGYGYTF
TGTGCCAGCAGTTTAGTAGCGGGGTATGGCTACACCTTC
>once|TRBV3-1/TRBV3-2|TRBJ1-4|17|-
CASSQDWGPGAGEKLFF
TGTGCCAGCAGCCAAGATTGGGGACCCGGGGCTGGGGAAAAACTGTTTTTT
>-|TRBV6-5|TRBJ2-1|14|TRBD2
CASTTGTSWNEQFF
TGTGCCAGCACCACGGGGACTAGCTGGAATGAGCAGTTCTTC
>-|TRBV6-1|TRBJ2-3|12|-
CASSLGEDTQYF
TGTGCCAGCAGCCTCGGGGAAGATACGCAGTATTTT
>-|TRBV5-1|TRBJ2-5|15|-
CASTLVGGTQETQYF
TGCGCCAGCACCCTTGTTGGGGGGACCCAAGAGACCCAGTACTTC
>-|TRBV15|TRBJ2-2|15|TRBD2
CATSRDLAGAGELFF
TGTGCCACCAGCAGAGATCTAGCGGGGGCCGGGGAGCTGTTTTTT
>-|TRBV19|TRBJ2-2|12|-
CASLRGTGELFF
TGTGCCAGTCTCCGAGGCACCGGGGAGCTGTTTTTT
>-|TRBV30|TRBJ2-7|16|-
CAWSRLIGGPLGGQYF
TGTGCCTGGAGTCGTTTGATAGGGGGGCCCCTGGGCGGGCAGTACTTC
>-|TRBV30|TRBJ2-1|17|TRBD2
CAWSVGLAGVGNNEQFF
TGTGCCTGGAGTGTAGGACTAGCGGGAGTAGGGAACAATGAGCAGTTCTTC
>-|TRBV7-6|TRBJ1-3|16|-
CASSLRGRDSGNTIYF
TGTGCCAGCAGCTTAAGGGGCCGGGACTCTGGAAACACCATATATTTT
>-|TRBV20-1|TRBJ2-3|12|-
CSASLGTDTQYF
TGCAGTGCTAGTCTAGGCACAGATACGCAGTATTTT
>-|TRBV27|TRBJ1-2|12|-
CASRQRDYGYTF
TGTGCCAGCAGGCAGAGGGACTATGGCTACACCTTC
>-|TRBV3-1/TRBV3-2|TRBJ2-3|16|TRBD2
CASSQGTSGGQDTQYF
TGTGCCAGCAGCCAAGGGACTAGCGGGGGTCAAGATACGCAGTATTTT
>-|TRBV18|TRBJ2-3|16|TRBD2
CASSPYTRGGTDTQYF
TGTGCCAGCTCACCATACACGCGGGGGGGCACAGATACGCAGTATTTT
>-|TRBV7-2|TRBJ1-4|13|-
CASRTGTAEKLFF
TGTGCGTCTAGGACGGGGACGGCTGAAAAACTGTTTTTT
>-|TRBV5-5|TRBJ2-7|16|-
CASSLTQAASSYEQYF
TGTGCCAGCAGCTTGACCCAAGCGGCGAGCTCCTACGAGCAGTACTTC
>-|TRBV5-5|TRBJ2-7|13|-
CASSFTGGGEQYF
TGTGCCAGCAGCTTTACCGGGGGCGGCGAGCAGTACTTC
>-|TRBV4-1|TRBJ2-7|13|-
CASSGDGFYEQYF
TGCGCCAGCAGCGGGGACGGATTCTACGAGCAGTACTTC
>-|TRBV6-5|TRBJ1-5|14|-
CASSPDSQNQPQHF
TGTGCCAGCAGTCCGGACAGCCAGAATCAGCCCCAGCATTTT
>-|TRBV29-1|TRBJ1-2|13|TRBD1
CSVPGTGATGYTF
TGCAGCGTCCCTGGGACAGGGGCCACAGGCTACACCTTC
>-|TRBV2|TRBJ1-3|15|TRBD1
CASSMGQNSGNTIYF
TGTGCCAGCAGTATGGGACAGAACTCTGGAAACACCATATATTTT
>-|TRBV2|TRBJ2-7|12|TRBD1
CASTDREHEQYF
TGTGCCAGCACCGACAGGGAGCACGAGCAGTACTTC
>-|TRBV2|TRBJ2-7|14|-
CASSRQGTTYEQYF
TGTGCCAGCAGTCGGCAGGGGACCACCTACGAGCAGTACTTC
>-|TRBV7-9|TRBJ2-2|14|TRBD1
CASRTGANTGELFF
TGTGCCAGCAGGACAGGGGCGAACACCGGGGAGCTGTTTTTT
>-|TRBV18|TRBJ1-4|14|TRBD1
CASSDRGANEKLFF
TGTGCCAGCTCGGACAGGGGTGCTAATGAAAAACTGTTTTTT
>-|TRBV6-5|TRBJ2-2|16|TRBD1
CASSYAGQGWGGELFF
TGTGCCAGCAGTTACGCCGGACAGGGGTGGGGCGGGGAGCTGTTTTTT
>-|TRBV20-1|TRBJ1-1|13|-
CSASDAVNTEAFF
TGCAGTGCTAGTGATGCGGTGAACACTGAAGCTTTCTTT
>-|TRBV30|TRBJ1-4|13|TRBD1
CAWSRDRLKKLFF
TGTGCCTGGAGTCGGGACAGGCTTAAAAAACTGTTTTTT
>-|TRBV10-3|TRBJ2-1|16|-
CAISDSFLGSYNEQFF
TGTGCCATCAGTGACTCCTTCTTGGGTTCCTACAATGAGCAGTTCTTC